This TCR beta chain came from a study of blood T cell repertoires in COVID-19. Turning to the study itself: Samples taken during acute and convalescent COVID-19 were collected in the United States, Italy and Spain. Sample material is recorded as cDNA or gDNA derived from T cells, B-cell-depleted T cells, or PBMCs.

Germline lookup yields CDR1 DFQATT and CDR2 SNEGSKA (reference sequence). V lost 5 bases, J lost 4 bases, and 0 bases stayed unmatched. This CDR3 spans 11 amino acids. How the authors handled the data: Amplification of reference gene primers provided the estimated nucleated cell counts. Sequenced by immunoSEQ multiplex PCR; TCRdb stores in-frame clones only, minus some. V, J and clone size reflect that table, while D and trimming were determined from the DNA. The sample lists over 25,000 clones; about 79% were seen once. Material: peripheral blood. The V gene is TRBV20-1, the J gene TRBJ1-1; 8 bases align to TRBD1. This clonotype was obtained from a human donor in a cohort sampled during active COVID-19. CDR3 sequence (DNA): TGCAGTGCTGACAGGGGCACTGAAGCTTTCTTT. It codes for CSADRGTEAFF.